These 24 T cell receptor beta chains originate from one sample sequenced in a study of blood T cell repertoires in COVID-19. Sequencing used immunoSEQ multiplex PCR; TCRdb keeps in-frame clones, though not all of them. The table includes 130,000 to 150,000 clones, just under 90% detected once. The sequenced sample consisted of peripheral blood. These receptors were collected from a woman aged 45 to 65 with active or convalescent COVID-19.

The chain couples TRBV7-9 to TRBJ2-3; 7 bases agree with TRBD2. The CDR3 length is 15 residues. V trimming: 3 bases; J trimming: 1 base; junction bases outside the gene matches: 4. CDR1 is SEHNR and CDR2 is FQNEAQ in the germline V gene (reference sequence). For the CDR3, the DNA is TGTGCCAGCAGCTTTCCAACTAGCGGCACAGATACGCAGTATTTT. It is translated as CASSFPTSGTDTQYF.

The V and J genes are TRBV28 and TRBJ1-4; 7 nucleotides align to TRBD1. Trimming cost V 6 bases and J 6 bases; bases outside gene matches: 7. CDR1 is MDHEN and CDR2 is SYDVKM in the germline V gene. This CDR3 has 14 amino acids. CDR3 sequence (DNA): TGTGCCAGCAGCCCGACAGGGAAGGATGAAAAACTGTTTTTT. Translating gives CASSPTGKDEKLFF.

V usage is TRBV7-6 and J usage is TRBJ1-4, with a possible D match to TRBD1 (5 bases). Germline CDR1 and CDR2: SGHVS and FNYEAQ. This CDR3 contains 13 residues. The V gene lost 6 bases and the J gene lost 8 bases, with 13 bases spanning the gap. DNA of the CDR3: TGTGCCAGCAGTGGGGCGCATGACGAAAAACTGTTTTTT. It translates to CASSGAHDEKLFF.

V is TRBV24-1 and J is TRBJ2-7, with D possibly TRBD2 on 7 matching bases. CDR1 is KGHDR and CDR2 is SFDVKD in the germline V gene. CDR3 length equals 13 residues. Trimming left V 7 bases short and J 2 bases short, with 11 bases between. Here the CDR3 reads CATSEGGPYEQYF. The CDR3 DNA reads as TGTGCCACCAGCGAGGGGGGGCCCTACGAGCAGTACTTC.

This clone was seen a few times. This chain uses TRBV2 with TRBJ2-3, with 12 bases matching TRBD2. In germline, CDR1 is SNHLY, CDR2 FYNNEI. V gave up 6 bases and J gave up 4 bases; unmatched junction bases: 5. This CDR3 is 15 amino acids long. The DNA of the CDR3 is TGTGCCAGCAGGGAACTAGCGGGGGGTCCAGATACGCAGTATTTT. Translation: CASRELAGGPDTQYF. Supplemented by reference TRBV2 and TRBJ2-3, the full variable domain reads EPEVTQTPSHQVTQMGQEVILRCVPISNHLYFYWYRQILGQKVEFLVSFYNNEISEKSEIFDDQFSVERPDGSNFTLKIRSTKLEDSAMYFCASRELAGGPDTQYFGPGTRLTVL.

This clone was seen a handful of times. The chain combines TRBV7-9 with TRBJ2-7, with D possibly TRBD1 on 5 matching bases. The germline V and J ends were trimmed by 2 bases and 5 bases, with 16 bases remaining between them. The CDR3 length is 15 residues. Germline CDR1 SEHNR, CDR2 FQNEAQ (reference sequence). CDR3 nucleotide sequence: TGTGCCAGCAGCTTACTAACAGGTTTGCGTAACGAGCAGTACTTC. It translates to CASSLLTGLRNEQYF.

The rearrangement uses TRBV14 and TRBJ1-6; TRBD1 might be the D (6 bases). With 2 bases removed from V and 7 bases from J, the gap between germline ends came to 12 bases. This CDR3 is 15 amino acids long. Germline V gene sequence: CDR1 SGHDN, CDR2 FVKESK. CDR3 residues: CASSQLGQGNSPLHF. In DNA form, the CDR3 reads TGTGCCAGCAGCCAACTCGGGCAGGGGAATTCACCCCTCCACTTT.

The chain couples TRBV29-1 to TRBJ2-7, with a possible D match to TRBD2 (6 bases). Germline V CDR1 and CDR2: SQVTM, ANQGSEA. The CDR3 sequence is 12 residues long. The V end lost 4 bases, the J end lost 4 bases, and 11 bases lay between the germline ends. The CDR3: CSVGQGGYEQYF. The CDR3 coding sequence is TGCAGCGTTGGGCAAGGAGGGTACGAGCAGTACTTC.

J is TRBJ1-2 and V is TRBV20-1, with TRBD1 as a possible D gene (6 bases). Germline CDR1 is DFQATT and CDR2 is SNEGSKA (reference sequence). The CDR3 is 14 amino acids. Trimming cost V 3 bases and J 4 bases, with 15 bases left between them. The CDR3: CSASVTTGLYGYTF. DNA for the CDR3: TGCAGTGCTAGTGTAACGACAGGCCTCTATGGCTACACCTTC.

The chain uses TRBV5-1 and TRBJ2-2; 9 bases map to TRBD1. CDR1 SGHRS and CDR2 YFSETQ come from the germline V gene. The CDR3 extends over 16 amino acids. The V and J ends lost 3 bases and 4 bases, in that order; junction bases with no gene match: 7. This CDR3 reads CASSSLQGAGTGELFF. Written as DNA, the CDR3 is TGCGCCAGCAGCTCGCTACAGGGGGCCGGCACCGGGGAGCTGTTTTTT.

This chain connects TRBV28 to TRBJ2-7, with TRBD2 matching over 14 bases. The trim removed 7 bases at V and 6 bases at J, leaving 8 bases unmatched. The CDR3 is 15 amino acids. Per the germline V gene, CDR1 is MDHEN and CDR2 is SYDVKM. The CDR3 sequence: CASIPGLAGVFEQYF. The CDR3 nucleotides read TGTGCCAGCATTCCGGGACTAGCGGGAGTTTTCGAGCAGTACTTC.

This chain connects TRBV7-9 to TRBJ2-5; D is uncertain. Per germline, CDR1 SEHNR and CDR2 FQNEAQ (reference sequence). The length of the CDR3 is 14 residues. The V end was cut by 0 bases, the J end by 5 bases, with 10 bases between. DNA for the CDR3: TGTGCCAGCAGCTTAGCGGGCCCTGTGGAGACCCAGTACTTC. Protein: CASSLAGPVETQYF.

The CDR3 loop reads CASSRTEGFQETQYF. The CDR3 region has the DNA TGTGCCAGCAGTCGGACCGAGGGTTTCCAAGAGACCCAGTACTTC. V is TRBV9 and J is TRBJ2-5, with D possibly matching TRBD2 (5 bases). CDR1 and CDR2 (germline): SGDLS, YYNGEE. The CDR3 runs to 15 residues. The V gene lost 5 bases and the J gene lost 1 base, with 15 bases spanning the gap.

As DNA, the CDR3 is TGTGCCAGCACCCCGGACAGAAGCTCCTACAATGAGCAGTTCTTC. It is translated as CASTPDRSSYNEQFF. The chain is built from TRBV6-2 or TRBV6-3 and TRBJ2-1; maybe TRBD1 (6 bases). Germline assignment: CDR1 MNHEY and CDR2 SVGEGT. V lost 7 bases and J lost 0, with 13 bases in between. This CDR3 has 15 amino acids.

The CDR3 sequence is CAISDGGSGANVLTF. CDR3 DNA sequence: TGTGCCATCAGTGACGGGGGATCCGGGGCCAACGTCCTGACTTTC. The chain carries TRBV10-3 and TRBJ2-6; D may be TRBD2 (6 bases). In germline, CDR1 is ENHRY, CDR2 SYGVKD. The CDR3 covers 15 residues. V was trimmed by 3 bases and J by 4 bases, leaving 10 bases between them.

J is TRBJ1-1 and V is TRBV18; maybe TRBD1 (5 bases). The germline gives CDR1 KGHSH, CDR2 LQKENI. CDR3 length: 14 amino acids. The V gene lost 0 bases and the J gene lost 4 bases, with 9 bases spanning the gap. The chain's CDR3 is CASSPPGRGTEAFF. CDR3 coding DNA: TGTGCCAGCTCACCACCGGGTAGGGGCACTGAAGCTTTCTTT.

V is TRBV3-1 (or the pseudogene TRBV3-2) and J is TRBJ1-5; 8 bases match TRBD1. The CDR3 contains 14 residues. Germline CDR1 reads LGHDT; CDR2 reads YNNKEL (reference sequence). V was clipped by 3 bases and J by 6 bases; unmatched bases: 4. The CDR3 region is CASSQTGVIQPQHF. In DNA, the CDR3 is TGTGCCAGCAGCCAGACAGGGGTTATTCAGCCCCAGCATTTT.

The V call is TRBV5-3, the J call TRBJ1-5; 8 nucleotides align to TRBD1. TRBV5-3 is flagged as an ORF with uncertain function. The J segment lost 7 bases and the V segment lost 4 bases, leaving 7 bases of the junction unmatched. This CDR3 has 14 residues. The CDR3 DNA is TGTGCCAGAAGCAAACAGGGGGATAGCCAGCCCCAGCATTTT. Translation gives CARSKQGDSQPQHF.

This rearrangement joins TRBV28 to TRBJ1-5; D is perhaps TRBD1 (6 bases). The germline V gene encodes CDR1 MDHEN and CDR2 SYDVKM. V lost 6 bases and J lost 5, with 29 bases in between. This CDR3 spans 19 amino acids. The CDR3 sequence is CASRAFLGGEVVYDQPQHF. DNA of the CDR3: TGTGCCAGCAGAGCCTTTCTTGGGGGCGAAGTCGTCTACGATCAGCCCCAGCATTTT.

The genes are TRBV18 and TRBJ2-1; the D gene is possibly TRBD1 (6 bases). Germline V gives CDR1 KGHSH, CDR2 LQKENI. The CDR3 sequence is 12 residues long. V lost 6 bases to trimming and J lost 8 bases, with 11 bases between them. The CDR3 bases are TGTGCCAGCTCCTTAAACAGGGATGAGCAGTTCTTC. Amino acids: CASSLNRDEQFF.

In nucleotides, the CDR3 is TGCGCCAGCAGCCACCCGAAGGGACAAACTAATGAAAAACTGTTTTTT. This sequence encodes CASSHPKGQTNEKLFF. The chain combines TRBV4-3 with TRBJ1-4; tentative D call: TRBD1 (6 bases). The CDR3 is made up of 16 amino acids. V gave up 3 bases and J gave up 1 base, with 12 bases separating them. Germline V gene sequence: CDR1 LGHNA, CDR2 YSLEER.

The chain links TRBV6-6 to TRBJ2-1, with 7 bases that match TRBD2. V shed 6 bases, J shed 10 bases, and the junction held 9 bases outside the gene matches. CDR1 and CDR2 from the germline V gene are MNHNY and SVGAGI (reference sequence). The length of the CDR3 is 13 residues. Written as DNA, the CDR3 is TGTGCCAGCAGCGGGAGGTATCCCAAGGAGCAGTTCTTC. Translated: CASSGRYPKEQFF.

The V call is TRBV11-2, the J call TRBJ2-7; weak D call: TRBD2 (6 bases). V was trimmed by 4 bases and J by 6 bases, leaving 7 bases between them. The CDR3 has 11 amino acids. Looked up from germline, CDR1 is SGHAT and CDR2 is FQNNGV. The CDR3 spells CASSSGAEQYF. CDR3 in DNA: TGTGCCAGCAGCTCGGGAGCCGAGCAGTACTTC.

This chain's CDR3 is CASSYTRQGSNSPLHF. CDR3 in DNA: TGTGCCAGCAGTTACACCCGACAGGGGAGTAATTCACCCCTCCACTTT. This chain uses TRBV6-5 with TRBJ1-6; 8 bases match TRBD1. The V gene end was trimmed by 2 bases and the J gene end by 6 bases; junction bases not matched to a gene: 6. This CDR3 comprises 16 residues. From germline, CDR1 is MNHEY and CDR2 SVGAGI.